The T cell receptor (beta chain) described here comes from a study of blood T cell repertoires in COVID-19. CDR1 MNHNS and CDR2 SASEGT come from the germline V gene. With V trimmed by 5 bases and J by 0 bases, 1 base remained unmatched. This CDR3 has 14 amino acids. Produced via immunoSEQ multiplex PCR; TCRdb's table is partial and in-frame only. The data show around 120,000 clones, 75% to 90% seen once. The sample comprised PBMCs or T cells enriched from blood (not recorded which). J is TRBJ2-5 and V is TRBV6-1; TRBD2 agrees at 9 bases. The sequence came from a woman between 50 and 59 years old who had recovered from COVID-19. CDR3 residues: CASSQRGDQETQYF. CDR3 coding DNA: TGTGCCAGCAGTCAGCGGGGGGACCAAGAGACCCAGTACTTC.